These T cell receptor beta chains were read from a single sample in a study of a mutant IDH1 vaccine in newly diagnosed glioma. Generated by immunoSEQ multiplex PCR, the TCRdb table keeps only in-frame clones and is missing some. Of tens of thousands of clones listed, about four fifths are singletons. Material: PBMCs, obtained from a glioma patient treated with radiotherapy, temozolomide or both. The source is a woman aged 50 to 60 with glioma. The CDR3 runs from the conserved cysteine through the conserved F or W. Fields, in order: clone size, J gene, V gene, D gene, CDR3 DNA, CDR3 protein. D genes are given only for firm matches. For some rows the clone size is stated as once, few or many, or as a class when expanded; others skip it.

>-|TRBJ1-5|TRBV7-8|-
TGTGCCAGCAGCCAGGTGGAGCTTAATCATCAGCCCCAGCATTTT
CASSQVELNHQPQHF
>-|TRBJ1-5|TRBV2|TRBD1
TGTGCCAGCAGTAATGAACAGGGGAGAGGTCAGCCCCAGCATTTT
CASSNEQGRGQPQHF
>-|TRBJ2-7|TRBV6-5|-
TGTGCCAGCAGTTACGGTAAAGCGTACGAGCAGTACTTC
CASSYGKAYEQYF
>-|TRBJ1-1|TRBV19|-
TGTGCCAGTAGTGAGGTATCCAGCACTGAAGCTTTCTTT
CASSEVSSTEAFF
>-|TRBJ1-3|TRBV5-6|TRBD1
TGTGCCAGCAGCTCCACCGGACAGGGTATCTCTGGAAACACCATATATTTT
CASSSTGQGISGNTIYF
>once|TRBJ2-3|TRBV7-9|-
TGTGCCAGCAGTCGTTCGACGATCGGGGACTCAGATACGCAGTATTTT
CASSRSTIGDSDTQYF
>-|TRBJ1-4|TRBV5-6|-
TGTGCCAGCAGCTGGAAACGACAGGCGGACGAAAAACTGTTTTTT
CASSWKRQADEKLFF
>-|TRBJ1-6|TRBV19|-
TGTGCCAGTAGTATAGAGCGGAATTCACCCCTCCACTTT
CASSIERNSPLHF
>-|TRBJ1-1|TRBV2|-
TGTGCCAGCAGCGTACATAAGAACACTGAAGCTTTCTTT
CASSVHKNTEAFF
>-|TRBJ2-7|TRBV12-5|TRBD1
TGTGCTAGTGGTTTGTTCGAGACAGGGGATTACGAGCAGTACTTC
CASGLFETGDYEQYF
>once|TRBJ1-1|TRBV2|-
TGTGCCAGCAGTGTAAGTCGGGACACTGAAGCTTTCTTT
CASSVSRDTEAFF
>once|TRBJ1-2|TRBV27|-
TGTGCCAGCAGTTTATCTCCAAGAGGTCACTATGGCTACACCTTC
CASSLSPRGHYGYTF
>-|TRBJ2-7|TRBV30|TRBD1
TGTGCCTGGCAAATACCCCCAAGGAGGACAGGGAAGGGCGAGCAGTACTTC
CAWQIPPRRTGKGEQYF
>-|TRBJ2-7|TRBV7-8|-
TGTGCCAGCAGCTTATATGACAGCTACGAGCAGTACTTC
CASSLYDSYEQYF
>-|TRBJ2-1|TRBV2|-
TGTGCCACCAGGGCTCGGGATGAGCAGTTCTTC
CATRARDEQFF
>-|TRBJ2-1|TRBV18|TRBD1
TGTGCCAGCTCACGACAGGGCACTGAGCAGTTCTTC
CASSRQGTEQFF
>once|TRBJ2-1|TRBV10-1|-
TGCGCCAGCAGTGATGGGGGCCCCTACAATGAGCAGTTCTTC
CASSDGGPYNEQFF
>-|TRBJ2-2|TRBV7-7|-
TGTGCTAGCAGCACTAATTTACAGGATAACACCGGGGAGCTGTTTTTT
CASSTNLQDNTGELFF
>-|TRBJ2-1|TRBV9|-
TGTGCCAGCAGCGTAGAGGGTAACAATGAGCAGTTCTTC
CASSVEGNNEQFF
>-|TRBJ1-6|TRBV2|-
TGTGCCAGCAGTCCCGACAGGACCAGCTCCTATAATTCACCCCTCCACTTT
CASSPDRTSSYNSPLHF
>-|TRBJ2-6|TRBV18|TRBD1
TGTGCCAGCTCCCTCGGACAGGGAAGGGTCTCTGGGGCCAACGTCCTGACTTTC
CASSLGQGRVSGANVLTF
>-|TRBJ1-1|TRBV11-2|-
TGTGCCAGCAGCTCCCAGCCGTGGAACACTGAAGCTTTCTTT
CASSSQPWNTEAFF
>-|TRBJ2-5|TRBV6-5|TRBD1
TGTGCCAGCAGTCTGGACAGGGAGACCCAGTACTTC
CASSLDRETQYF
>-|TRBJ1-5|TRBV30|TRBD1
TGTGCCTGGGCCGACAGGGGCAATCAGCCCCAGCATTTT
CAWADRGNQPQHF
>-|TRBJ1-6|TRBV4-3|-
TGCGCCAGCAGCCAAGGCGCAGGGGCGGATTCACCCCTCCACTTT
CASSQGAGADSPLHF
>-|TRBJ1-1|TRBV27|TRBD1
TGTGCCAGCAGTCACAGGGGGCCGGGAACTGAAGCTTTCTTT
CASSHRGPGTEAFF
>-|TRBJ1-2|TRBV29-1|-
TGCAGCGTTCCGACCGGGACGGATTATGGCTACACCTTC
CSVPTGTDYGYTF
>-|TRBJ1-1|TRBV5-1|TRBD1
TGCGCCAGCAGCGGGACAGGGGAGAGGTACACTGAAGCTTTCTTT
CASSGTGERYTEAFF
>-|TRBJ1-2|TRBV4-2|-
TGTGCCAGCAGCTTACACACTCCCGGGACTGCGGATGGCTACACCTTC
CASSLHTPGTADGYTF
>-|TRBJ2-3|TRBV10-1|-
TGCGCCAGCAGTGCCTTAGGCACAGATACGCAGTATTTT
CASSALGTDTQYF
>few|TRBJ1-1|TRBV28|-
TGTGCCAGCAGCCCTGCGCATGAAGCTTTCTTT
CASSPAHEAFF
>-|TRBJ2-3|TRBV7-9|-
TGTGCCAGCAGCCCCATTGGGCCGGCGGATACGCAGTATTTT
CASSPIGPADTQYF
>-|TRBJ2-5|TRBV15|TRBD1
TGTGCCACCAGAAATTCCGGACAGGGGGCGAAGACCCAGTACTTC
CATRNSGQGAKTQYF
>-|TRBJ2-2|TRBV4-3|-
TGCGCCAGCAGCCACCCAGGGGGGGGGAACACCGGGGAGCTGTTTTTT
CASSHPGGGNTGELFF
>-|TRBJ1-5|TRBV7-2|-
TGTGCCAGCAGCGGCGGTCACCCCAATCAGCCCCAGCATTTT
CASSGGHPNQPQHF
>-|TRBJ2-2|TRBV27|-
TGTGCCACCCATCCCCGGGCCCTCAAAGGCACCGGGGAGCTGTTTTTT
CATHPRALKGTGELFF
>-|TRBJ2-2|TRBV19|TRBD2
TGTGCCAGTAGCTACAGGGCGGGAGGAGGGGAGCTGTTTTTT
CASSYRAGGGELFF
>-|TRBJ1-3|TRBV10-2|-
TGCGCCAGCAAAGCCGGAGGGGTGCTCGGAAACACCATATATTTT
CASKAGGVLGNTIYF
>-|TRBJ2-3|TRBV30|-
TGTGCCTGGAGTGTACGGGTCAGCACAGATACGCAGTATTTT
CAWSVRVSTDTQYF
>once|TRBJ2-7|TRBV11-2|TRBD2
TGTGCCAGCAGCTTATTTGGGACTAGCGGGGGGGCCGCCTCCTACGAGCAGTACTTC
CASSLFGTSGGAASYEQYF
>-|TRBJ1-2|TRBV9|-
TGTGCCAGCAGCGTAGTATCCAGCACCCTACCAGGCTACACCTTC
CASSVVSSTLPGYTF
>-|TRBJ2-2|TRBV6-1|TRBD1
TGTGCCAGCGGGGACAGGGGGACCGGGGAGCTGTTTTTT
CASGDRGTGELFF
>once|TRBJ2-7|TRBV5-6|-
TGTGCCAGCAGTATTCGGGACGGCCAGCAGTACTTC
CASSIRDGQQYF
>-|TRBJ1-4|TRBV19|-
TGTGCCAGCTCTATAGCGGGTCTTGAAAAACTGTTTTTT
CASSIAGLEKLFF
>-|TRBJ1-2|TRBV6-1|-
TGTGCCAGCAGTGAAAGATCGAACAGTTTTAACTATGGCTACACCTTC
CASSERSNSFNYGYTF
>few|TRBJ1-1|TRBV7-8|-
TGTGCCAGCAGCTTACTTACCGCCGGGGGCCACACTGAAGCTTTCTTT
CASSLLTAGGHTEAFF
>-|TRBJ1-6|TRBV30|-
TGTGCCTGGACCGGGGGAGCTTCACCCCTCCACTTT
CAWTGGASPLHF
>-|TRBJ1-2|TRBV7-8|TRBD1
TGTGCCAGCAGCCCGACGACAGGGGGCAACTATGGCTACACCTTC
CASSPTTGGNYGYTF
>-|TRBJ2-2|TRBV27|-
TGTGCCAGCAGTTTACTCCAGGGATCCGGGGAGCTGTTTTTT
CASSLLQGSGELFF
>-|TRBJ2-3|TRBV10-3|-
TGTGCCATCAACCGGGACTTCTCAGATACGCAGTATTTT
CAINRDFSDTQYF
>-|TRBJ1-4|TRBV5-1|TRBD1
TGCGCCAGCACTCAGGGGGGTGCGAATGAAAAACTGTTTTTT
CASTQGGANEKLFF
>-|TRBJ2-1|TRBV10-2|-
TGCGCCAGCAGGGATTATGCGGCGGGGGCGAATGAGCAGTTCTTC
CASRDYAAGANEQFF